These 9 T cell receptor beta chains were all obtained from the same sample, sequenced in a study of T-cell memory formation after mild COVID-19. MiXCR, run by TCRdb on the 5' RACE reads, gives a single entry per CDR3 protein. The repertoire holds about 560,000 distinct CDR3 sequences, with less than 25% as singletons. The sequenced sample was PBMCs or a T cell subset sorted from them (not recorded which). The receptors here all came from an adult woman who had mild COVID-19 (a few samples of this study predate the infection). Cell type and time point are not known.

This clonotype occurred a few times. The chain uses TRBV27 and TRBJ2-5, with 13 bases matching TRBD2. J was trimmed by 0 bases and V by 8 bases; bases with no gene match: 12. The CDR3 has 18 amino acids. Germline V gives CDR1 MNHEY, CDR2 SMNVEV (reference sequence). DNA of the CDR3: TGTGCCAGCCAACCGGGCAGGACTAGCGGGAGTTACCAAGAGACCCAGTACTTC. Amino acid sequence: CASQPGRTSGSYQETQYF.

The CDR3 loop reads CASRGTGSVTGELFF. CDR3 DNA sequence: TGTGCCAGCAGGGGGACAGGGTCAGTCACCGGGGAGCTGTTTTTT. The chain has TRBV2 and TRBJ2-2; TRBD1 aligns across 9 bases. From germline, CDR1 is SNHLY and CDR2 FYNNEI. The trim removed 6 bases at V and 4 bases at J, leaving 6 bases unmatched. CDR3 length: 15 residues.

The chain combines TRBV7-2 with TRBJ2-1; D is undetermined. Trimming removed 5 bases at V and 0 bases at J, with 14 bases between. The CDR3 extends over 16 amino acids. Germline CDR1 and CDR2: SGHTA and FQGNSA. CDR3 bases: TGTGCCAGCAGCCCGCGGACCCTGAGCTCCTACAATGAGCAGTTCTTC. It codes for CASSPRTLSSYNEQFF.

This clonotype was detected once. The genes are TRBV12-3 or TRBV12-4 and TRBJ2-4; the match to TRBD1 covers 9 bases. The CDR3 has 14 residues. Germline trimming cut 6 bases from V and 8 bases from J; bases unmatched to any gene: 8. The CDR3 protein is CASSRGQGYDIQYF. DNA for the CDR3: TGTGCCAGCAGCCGGGGACAGGGTTATGACATTCAGTACTTC.

This clonotype was seen a few times. The chain uses TRBV7-2 and TRBJ2-7, with TRBD1 matching 7 bases. The CDR3 is 16 amino acids. V dropped 1 base and J dropped 3; count of bases not matched to a gene: 9. CDR1 and CDR2 from the germline V gene are SGHTA and FQGNSA. Here the CDR3 reads CASSLVVETGNYEQYF. The CDR3 coding sequence is TGTGCCAGCAGCTTAGTCGTTGAGACAGGGAACTACGAGCAGTACTTC.

The V gene is TRBV15, the J gene TRBJ2-7; D gene uncertain. Germline V gene lookup returns CDR1 LNHNV and CDR2 YYDKDF (reference sequence). The CDR3 is 15 amino acids. Deletions cut 0 bases from V and 5 bases from J, with 14 bases between. The CDR3 DNA follows: TGTGCCACCAGCAGAGATCATAGTTCCACGCACGAGCAGTACTTC. Residues: CATSRDHSSTHEQYF.

This clonotype turned up a few times. This chain joins TRBV18 and TRBJ2-1; D not certain. This CDR3 contains 12 residues. CDR1 KGHSH and CDR2 LQKENI come from the germline V gene. The V end lost 5 bases, the J end lost 7 bases, and 9 bases lay between the germline ends. The CDR3 loop reads CASSGYGNEQFF. Written as DNA, the CDR3 is TGTGCCAGCTCAGGGTACGGGAATGAGCAGTTCTTC.

This rearrangement joins TRBV4-1 to TRBJ2-1; 12 positions match TRBD2. Germline values: CDR1 MGHRA, CDR2 YSYEKL. V gave up 1 base and J gave up 5 bases; unmatched junction bases: 12. This CDR3 has 19 amino acids. This chain's CDR3 is CASSQVGASGGARNNEQFF. In DNA form, the CDR3 reads TGCGCCAGCAGCCAAGTAGGAGCTAGCGGGGGGGCTAGGAACAATGAGCAGTTCTTC.

The gene calls are TRBV15 and TRBJ1-1; 9 bases are shared with TRBD1. Germline CDR1 and CDR2: LNHNV and YYDKDF (reference sequence). CDR3 length equals 14 residues. The V gene end was trimmed by 5 bases and the J gene end by 11 bases; junction bases not matched to a gene: 12. The CDR3 is CATSRPGTGRVAFF. In DNA form, the CDR3 reads TGTGCCACCAGCCGACCCGGGACAGGGAGAGTGGCTTTCTTT.